This TCR beta chain was documented in a study of blood T cell repertoires in COVID-19. Study background: The cDNA or gDNA used as material had been derived from T cells, B-cell-depleted T cells, or PBMCs.

How the authors handled the data: The authors estimated nucleated cell counts from reference gene primer amplification. Sequenced by immunoSEQ multiplex PCR; TCRdb stores in-frame clones only, minus some. The V and J calls and the clone size are those of that table, but D and trimming were determined from the DNA. The table has 250,000 to 350,000 clones, around 87% seen once; the top ten hold around 8%. This clone was picked up one time. V lost 4 bases to trimming and J lost 5 bases, with 14 bases between them. The CDR3 is made up of 14 amino acids. CDR1 and CDR2 (germline): LNHDA, SQIVND (reference sequence).

The clonotype comes from a woman between 50 and 59 years old who had recovered from COVID-19. The rearrangement joins TRBV19 to TRBJ1-1, with TRBD1 as a possible D gene (6 bases). The sample consisted of peripheral blood. The CDR3 is CASSNREMGTEAFF. In nucleotides, the CDR3 is TGTGCCAGTAGTAACAGGGAAATGGGTACTGAAGCTTTCTTT.